This note documents a single T cell receptor beta chain sequence. The target of this receptor is not known. It has no much larger one-base neighbor in the sample; base qualities were not kept. Other DNA sequences within the sample encode an identical CDR3. This specimen belongs to a study of blood T cell repertoires in COVID-19 (dated by TCRdb to the early 2020s). About the investigation overall: Collaborator samples came from the United States, Italy and Spain and covered acute and convalescent phases of COVID-19. Subjects who had been exposed to COVID-19, were actively infected with it, or had recovered from it provided the deeply sampled blood TCRbeta repertoires that made up the dataset. Samples came from the ongoing ImmuneRACE study (first 160 participants) plus 1,254 subjects from 6 global collaborators. The repertoires were released in a freely available public database meant as a resource for research on the immune response to SARS-CoV-2. Where available, HLA class I and class II types were taken from metadata supplied by the sample provider and were not determined by assay-based typing. The prospective study material was composed of cDNA or gDNA derived from T cells, B-cell-depleted T cells, or PBMCs. Nearly every sample came with metadata listing a de-identified subject ID, COVID-19 status, age in years and sex. The investigation overall reported the following: The quantity of clinical and demographic metadata differed by source and by participant and was supplied without curation.

Deletion took 6 bases off V and 4 bases off J, with a span of 10 bases between the germline ends. The CDR3 measures 13 amino acids from cysteine to phenylalanine. The CDR3 DNA has 39 bases and is translated from base 1. Participants in the prospective study were aged about 18 to 95 years, lived in more than 20 United States geographic areas, and enrolled through a virtual design. In the prospective study, cohorts were assigned on the basis of participant-reported clinical history obtained from a screening survey and a study questionnaire. Each participant in the prospective study had whole blood, serum and a nasopharyngeal or oropharyngeal swab collected by mobile phlebotomists. Additional blood draws and questionnaires over an approximately two-month period could optionally be provided by prospective study participants. Before DNA extraction, prospective study blood samples were shipped either frozen or at room temperature.

The immunoSEQ Assay, a bias-controlled multiplex PCR, was used to amplify TCRbeta CDR3 regions from genomic DNA. The authors' analysis ran thus. Nucleated cell counts per sample were estimated from amplification of reference gene primers within the assay. To quantify the absolute abundance of each unique TCRbeta CDR3 rearrangement, sequence reads were collapsed and filtered. Productive Simpson clonality was computed per sample as the square root of Simpson's diversity index over productive rearrangements. TCRdb mirrors the immuneACCESS table, restricted to in-frame sequences. Some clones are absent from its copies; in checked studies, under half trace to an unresolved V gene, and the reason for the others is unknown. The D gene and trimming were derived from the DNA, and the V and J assignments and clone size from that table. Across this sample there are 210,000 or so clones, with 80% seen only once. Of the sample, 4.3% falls within the top ten clones.

This receptor chain uses TRBV12-3 or TRBV12-4 and TRBJ1-5; no D gene call is confident. Sequencing input: PBMCs or T cells enriched from blood (not recorded which). The sequence came from a man aged 25 to 40 with acute COVID-19. The DNA sequence is TGTGCCAGCAGCCCCCGGGTGAATCAGCCCCAGCATTTT. It encodes CASSPRVNQPQHF.